These 6 T cell receptor beta chains share one sample of origin, sequenced in a study of early stage breast cancer tumors (dated by TCRdb to about 2017). The library was built by means of the immunoSEQ multiplex PCR assay. TCRdb's version of the immuneACCESS table is confined to in-frame rearrangements and falls short of the full clone set. An unresolved V gene accounts for under half of the shortfall where checked; the remainder is of unknown origin. Within this sample are 45,000 to 60,000 clones, with over 80% of them counted one time only. The ten largest account for around 5% of the sample. The sequenced material came from blood. These receptors were collected from a person aged 70 to 85 with breast cancer.

The genes are TRBV15 and TRBJ1-3; 7 bases align to TRBD1. Germline CDR1 is LNHNV and CDR2 is YYDKDF (reference sequence). This CDR3 has 15 amino acids. The J segment lost 4 bases and the V segment lost 9 bases, leaving 12 bases of the junction unmatched. CDR3 DNA sequence: TGTGCCACGAAGACAGGGCAGTCAGGCGGAAACACCATATATTTT. Translation: CATKTGQSGGNTIYF. Complete variable domain (other parts from reference TRBV15 and TRBJ1-3): DAMVIQNPRYQVTQFGKPVTLSCSQTLNHNVMYWYQQKSSQAPKLLFHYYDKDFNNEADTPDNFQSRRPNTSFCFLDIRSPGLGDTAMYLCATKTGQSGGNTIYFGEGSWLTVV.

This chain's CDR3 is CASRGQQNTEAFF. CDR3 DNA: TGTGCCAGCAGGGGACAGCAGAACACTGAAGCTTTCTTT. This sequence joins TRBV6-5 and TRBJ1-1; 7 bases are shared with TRBD1. From germline, CDR1 is MNHEY and CDR2 SVGAGI. J gave up 1 base and V 6 bases, and 2 bases lay outside the gene matches. This CDR3 contains 13 residues.

This clone has just one count. The CDR3 region is CASSLASGTPTEAFF. The CDR3 region has the DNA TGTGCCAGCAGCTTAGCGTCAGGGACACCGACTGAAGCTTTCTTT. J is TRBJ1-1 and V is TRBV7-8; TRBD1 might be the D (6 bases). This CDR3 contains 15 residues. V was clipped by 0 bases and J by 5 bases, with 13 bases between them. Germline V gene sequence: CDR1 SGHVS, CDR2 FQNEAQ.

This clone was counted once. This chain joins TRBV6-6 and TRBJ1-2; a weak D match, TRBD1 (5 bases). Germline values: CDR1 MNHNY, CDR2 SVGAGI (reference sequence). This CDR3 has 14 amino acids. Deletions cut 2 bases from V and 5 bases from J, with 12 bases between. DNA for the CDR3: TGTGCCAGCAGTTACGGGGGGTCTGAGTATGGCTACACCTTC. Encoded protein: CASSYGGSEYGYTF.

The chain is built from TRBV7-9 and TRBJ2-5; 8 nucleotides line up with TRBD2. With 4 bases clipped from V and 1 base from J, the junction kept 8 bases outside the gene matches. CDR3 length equals 16 residues. Looked up from germline, CDR1 is SEHNR and CDR2 is FQNEAQ (reference sequence). The CDR3 DNA is TGTGCCAGCAGCTCCGTTCGGGGGGGTCCCCAAGAGACCCAGTACTTC. Protein product: CASSSVRGGPQETQYF.

The V gene is TRBV5-5, the J gene TRBJ2-5; 8 positions agree with TRBD2. Unmatched junction bases numbered 8, after V lost 1 base and J lost 6 bases. The CDR3 spans 15 residues. Germline CDR1 is SGHKS and CDR2 is YYEKEE (reference sequence). The CDR3 region has the DNA TGTGCCAGCAGCTTGAGGGGAGCGGGAGAAAAGACCCAGTACTTC. Translation gives CASSLRGAGEKTQYF.